These 10 T cell receptor beta chains were all obtained from the same sample, sequenced in a study of shared clonotypes between healthy human individuals (dated by TCRdb to 2019 to 2021). CD8 naive samples were CD45RO-negative cells positively selected for CCR7, giving a CD45RA+CCR7+ population that excluded TemRA cells. Library preparation employed the immunoSEQ multiplex PCR assay. In its TCRdb copy, this immuneACCESS table keeps in-frame sequences only and misses some clones. Where compared with another copy, unresolved V genes explain less than half of these, and the others have no known cause. The sample table shows 630,000 or so clones, and roughly 98% are seen once. The ten largest make up 0.3% of the sample. The sample was naive CD8+ T cells sorted from blood. The cell subset or site tag for this specimen amounts to: CD45RA+CCR7+. Receptors originate from a man aged 30 to 39 in good health.

This clone was counted once. The chain links TRBV4-1 to TRBJ2-3; a possible D gene is TRBD2 (6 bases). The germline CDR1 and CDR2 sequences are MGHRA and YSYEKL. The CDR3 consists of 16 residues. V lost 0 bases, J lost 1 base, and 11 bases lay in between. The CDR3 nucleotides are TGCGCCAGCAGCCAAGATCCGGGGGTTGGCACAGATACGCAGTATTTT. Translating gives CASSQDPGVGTDTQYF.

The CDR3 here is CASSPRDSGANVLTF. Here the CDR3 DNA reads TGTGCCAGCAGCCCCAGGGACTCTGGGGCCAACGTCCTGACTTTC. V gene TRBV27 combines with J gene TRBJ2-6; possibly TRBD1 for D (5 bases). The CDR3 loop spans 15 amino acids. Trimming removed 6 bases at V and 0 bases at J, with 9 bases between. CDR1 is MNHEY and CDR2 is SMNVEV in the germline V gene (reference sequence).

The chain is built from TRBV4-1 and TRBJ2-7, with D possibly being TRBD2 (6 bases). CDR1 and CDR2 (germline): MGHRA, YSYEKL. The V end lost 4 bases, the J end lost 2 bases, and 12 bases lay between the germline ends. CDR3 length: 14 residues. CDR3 in DNA: TGCGCCAGCAGCCTGCCAGGGAGGCCCTACGAGCAGTACTTC. Its translation: CASSLPGRPYEQYF.

This sequence joins TRBV29-1 and TRBJ1-1, with unresolved D. The CDR3 covers 12 residues. Germline V CDR1 and CDR2: SQVTM, ANQGSEA. Trimming cost V 3 bases and J 8 bases, with 13 bases left between them. This CDR3 reads CSVEGNRREAFF. CDR3 nucleotide sequence: TGCAGCGTTGAGGGAAACCGCAGGGAAGCTTTCTTT.

In its sample, this clone was seen once. The V gene is TRBV28, the J gene TRBJ1-1; D is ambiguous. Trimming left V 6 bases short and J 8 bases short, with 13 bases between. There are 12 residues in the CDR3. Germline loops: CDR1 MDHEN, CDR2 SYDVKM. Written as DNA, the CDR3 is TGTGCCAGCAGCCCTGGGTGGACCGAAGCTTTCTTT. It codes for CASSPGWTEAFF.

V and J are TRBV5-1 and TRBJ1-1; 7 bases are a match to TRBD1. The ends lost 4 bases at V and 7 bases at J; junction bases unmatched: 10. Per germline, CDR1 SGHRS and CDR2 YFSETQ. This CDR3 region has 14 residues. CDR3 nucleotides: TGCGCCAGCAGCCCCTGGGACAGCGGGGGTGAAGCTTTCTTT. Its protein is CASSPWDSGGEAFF.

The rearrangement links TRBV27 to TRBJ2-3; D uncertain. V was trimmed by 2 bases and J by 2 bases, leaving 5 bases between them. Germline V lookup: CDR1 MNHEY, CDR2 SMNVEV (reference sequence). CDR3 length: 13 amino acids. The chain's CDR3 is CASSLRPTDTQYF. CDR3 in DNA: TGTGCCAGCAGTTTACGGCCCACAGATACGCAGTATTTT.

The gene calls are TRBV5-4 and TRBJ2-6, with D possibly being TRBD1 (5 bases). There are 17 residues in the CDR3. V gave up 7 bases and J gave up 0 bases, with 17 bases separating them. The germline gives CDR1 SGHNT, CDR2 YYREEE (reference sequence). As DNA, the CDR3 is TGTGCCAGCCAGGCAGGGCGTGAGAGCTCTGGGGCCAACGTCCTGACTTTC. Translating it yields CASQAGRESSGANVLTF.

The V gene is TRBV27, the J gene TRBJ1-5; no clear D. CDR3 length: 13 residues. The ends were cut back, 6 bases at V and 7 bases at J, with 13 bases in the middle. Germline V gene data show CDR1 as MNHEY and CDR2 as SMNVEV (reference sequence). The CDR3 here is CASSYGPAQPQHF. In DNA form, the CDR3 reads TGTGCCAGCAGCTACGGGCCTGCACAGCCCCAGCATTTT.

This chain joins TRBV15 and TRBJ1-2; D might be TRBD1 (5 bases). The CDR3 is 14 amino acids. Germline V gene data show CDR1 as LNHNV and CDR2 as YYDKDF (reference sequence). The V and J ends lost 5 bases and 7 bases respectively, with 17 bases between them. The CDR3 nucleotides read TGTGCCACCAGCCTGGAGAGGGACCCCTTTGGCTACACCTTC. Translation gives CATSLERDPFGYTF.